These 16 T cell receptor beta chains originate from one sample sequenced in a study of regulatory T cells in long-lasting Graves disease. With iRepertoire HTBI primers and Arm-PCR of CDR3 regions, TCR beta libraries were built. TCRdb redid the calling of the multiplex PCR reads with MiXCR, one entry per CDR3 protein. Counted here are approximately 380,000 distinct CDR3 sequences, less than 25% occurring once; the ten biggest clones make up about a fifth. Described time point: persistent/refractory GD, antithyroid drugs over 5 years with positive TRAb. The TCR library used RNA extracted from PBMCs. The specimen comprised peripheral blood mononuclear cells (PBMCs), sampled when the disease was refractory, from a patient treated with antithyroid drugs. The receptors shown here come from a female donor with Graves disease.

At least ten counts were recorded for this clonotype. The chain is built from TRBV3-1 and TRBJ2-7; possibly TRBD1 for D (6 bases). There are 14 residues in the CDR3. Germline CDR1 reads LGHDT; CDR2 reads YNNKEL (reference sequence). Trimming took 4 bases from V and 5 from J, leaving 15 bases between them. In DNA form, the CDR3 reads TGTGCCAGCAGCCTAAGTTCCACAGGGAACGAGCAGTACTTC. It codes for CASSLSSTGNEQYF.

The DNA of the CDR3 is TGTGCCAGCAGTGAACAGGATCGCACCGGGGAGCTGTTTTTT. Encoded protein: CASSEQDRTGELFF. The chain employs TRBV6-1 and TRBJ2-2; D remains unclear. The CDR3 is 14 amino acids. V lost 2 bases and J 4 bases, leaving 8 bases between the germline ends. CDR1 and CDR2 from the germline V gene are MNHNS and SASEGT.

This sequence joins TRBV29-1 and TRBJ1-1; D gene ambiguous. The germline CDR1 and CDR2 sequences are SQVTM and ANQGSEA. This CDR3 contains 15 residues. Deletions cut 4 bases from V and 1 base from J, with 16 bases between. Here the CDR3 DNA reads TGCAGCGTTGTTGTTGTCGACTGGGCGAACACTGAAGCTTTCTTT. Amino acid sequence: CSVVVVDWANTEAFF. The full variable domain, its missing parts supplied by reference TRBV29-1 and TRBJ1-1, is SAVISQKPSRDICQRGTSLTIQCQVDSQVTMMFWYRQQPGQSLTLIATANQGSEATYESGFVIDKFPISRPNLTFSTLTVSNMSPEDSSIYLCSVVVVDWANTEAFFGQGTRLTVV.

This clonotype came up a few times. The V call is TRBV20-1, the J call TRBJ1-5; no clear D gene. Trimming stripped 2 bases from V and 5 bases from J, with 19 bases between. The CDR3 consists of 16 residues. Germline V lookup: CDR1 DFQATT, CDR2 SNEGSKA (reference sequence). The CDR3 bases are TGCAGTGCTAGATCCCAACACGCCACAAGGTATCAGCCCCAGCATTTT. Translation: CSARSQHATRYQPQHF.

This clonotype was picked up a small number of times. The genes are TRBV6-2 or TRBV6-3 and TRBJ2-7; 9 bases align to TRBD2. The ends lost 1 base at V and 6 bases at J; junction bases unmatched: 7. Germline CDR1 MNHEY, CDR2 SVGEGT. This CDR3 is built from 15 residues. The CDR3 region is CASSYLGGRAAEQYF. CDR3 nucleotides: TGTGCCAGCAGTTACTTAGGCGGGAGGGCCGCCGAGCAGTACTTC.

The chain couples TRBV2 to TRBJ2-3; the D is unclear. The germline V gene has CDR1 SNHLY and CDR2 FYNNEI. The V end lost 5 bases, the J end lost 1 base, and 7 bases lay between the germline ends. The CDR3 runs 13 residues. The chain's CDR3 is CASSSARTDTQYF. For the CDR3, the DNA is TGTGCCAGCAGTTCCGCACGCACAGATACGCAGTATTTT.

This clonotype came up many times. The chain carries TRBV2 and TRBJ2-7, with 9 bases that match TRBD2. CDR1 SNHLY and CDR2 FYNNEI come from the germline V gene. Losses at the gene ends were 4 bases for V and 0 bases for J; bases not matched to a gene: 4. The CDR3 is 15 amino acids. The CDR3 protein is CASSAGTSFSYEQYF. The DNA of the CDR3 is TGTGCCAGCAGTGCCGGGACTAGCTTCTCCTACGAGCAGTACTTC.

This clonotype came up many times. This chain uses TRBV24-1 with TRBJ2-5, with 7 nucleotides matching TRBD2. Germline V gene data show CDR1 as KGHDR and CDR2 as SFDVKD. CDR3 length: 13 residues. V trimming: 5 bases; J trimming: 4 bases; junction bases outside the gene matches: 3. CDR3 sequence: CATSGPGGETQYF. For the CDR3, the DNA is TGTGCCACCAGTGGCCCGGGAGGAGAGACCCAGTACTTC.

This clonotype was detected a few times. The rearrangement uses TRBV27 and TRBJ1-1; maybe TRBD1 (6 bases). The CDR3 contains 15 residues. The ends were cut back, 5 bases at V and 4 bases at J, with 17 bases in the middle. Looked up from germline, CDR1 is MNHEY and CDR2 is SMNVEV (reference sequence). CDR3 region: CASSLTGLGSTEAFF. For the CDR3, the DNA is TGTGCCAGCAGTCTAACAGGGTTGGGGTCCACTGAAGCTTTCTTT.

This clonotype was counted at least ten times. The chain uses TRBV11-2 and TRBJ2-5; tentatively, D is TRBD1 (5 bases). Germline V gene lookup returns CDR1 SGHAT and CDR2 FQNNGV. Trimming stripped 1 base from V and 9 bases from J, with 15 bases between. The CDR3 runs to 14 residues. CDR3 sequence: CASSLVAAQGAQYF. CDR3 coding DNA: TGTGCCAGCAGCTTAGTGGCAGCCCAAGGGGCCCAGTACTTC.

V usage is TRBV12-3 or TRBV12-4 and J usage is TRBJ2-7; 11 bases are a match to TRBD1. The CDR3 sequence is 13 residues long. J lost 6 bases, V lost 6 bases, and 4 bases had no gene match. CDR3 DNA sequence: TGTGCCAGCAGCGGACAGGGGGCAGGCGAGCAGTACTTC. This translates into CASSGQGAGEQYF.

This clonotype showed up many times. The chain recombines TRBV28 with TRBJ1-2, with a tentative D call TRBD1 (6 bases). Trimming took 6 bases from V and 2 from J, leaving 13 bases between them. The CDR3 sequence is 14 residues long. Germline V gene lookup returns CDR1 MDHEN and CDR2 SYDVKM. The CDR3 loop reads CASRVTGSNYGYTF. In nucleotides, the CDR3 is TGTGCCAGCAGGGTCACAGGGTCGAACTATGGCTACACCTTC.

CDR3 coding DNA: TGTGCCATCAGTGCGCTTAGCGGGAACACAGATACGCAGTATTTT. Translation: CAISALSGNTDTQYF. The chain uses TRBV10-3 and TRBJ2-3; the match to TRBD2 covers 8 bases. CDR3 length equals 15 residues. V lost 4 bases and J lost 2; bases outside the gene matches: 5. The germline V gene has CDR1 ENHRY and CDR2 SYGVKD.

The chain uses TRBV19 and TRBJ2-4; 8 bases map to TRBD1. Germline values: CDR1 LNHDA, CDR2 SQIVND (reference sequence). This CDR3 has 16 residues. The junction had 7 bases not matched to a gene; V was cut back by 5 bases and J by 1 base. The CDR3 spells CASSLRTGKAKNIQYF. DNA of the CDR3: TGTGCCAGTAGTCTCAGGACAGGGAAGGCCAAAAACATTCAGTACTTC.

In this sample, this clonotype turned up many times. J is TRBJ2-7 and V is TRBV20-1, with TRBD1 matching over 8 bases. The CDR3 has 16 amino acids. The junction had 11 bases not matched to a gene; V was cut back by 2 bases and J by 2 bases. Germline loops: CDR1 DFQATT, CDR2 SNEGSKA (reference sequence). This chain's CDR3 is CSARRGGDRRTYEQYF. The CDR3 DNA is TGCAGTGCTAGAAGAGGTGGGGACAGGAGAACCTACGAGCAGTACTTC.

This clonotype has a handful of counts. J is TRBJ1-1 and V is TRBV28; a weak D match, TRBD1 (5 bases). CDR3 length equals 15 residues. The V gene's germline CDR1 is MDHEN and CDR2 SYDVKM. The ends were cut back, 2 bases at V and 1 base at J, with 11 bases in the middle. CDR3 loop: CASSLEPRANTEAFF. CDR3 DNA: TGTGCCAGCAGTTTAGAACCCAGGGCGAACACTGAAGCTTTCTTT.